This entry concerns a single T cell receptor beta chain. This clone's antigen is unknown. No base-level quality is on record; no much larger clone is a single base apart. The record originates from a study of OX40 agonist ivuxolimab in advanced cancers. Looking at the study overall: The costimulatory receptor OX40 (CD134) was targeted by ivuxolimab, a fully human IgG2 agonistic monoclonal antibody. Prior anti-PD-1, anti-PD-L1 or anti-CTLA-4 therapy was permitted, and 40% to 50% of dose-escalation patients had received checkpoint inhibitors. Partial responses were achieved by three dose-escalation patients, of whom one had hepatocellular carcinoma and two had cutaneous melanoma. In the dose-escalation cohort, roughly 80% of patients were male, and the mean age was approximately 60 years, with a range of 23 to 79. Intravenous ivuxolimab was administered to patients every 2 weeks at six dose levels: 0.01, 0.1, 0.3, 1.5, 3 and 10 mg/kg. Of the roughly 52 dose-escalation patients, hepatocellular carcinoma was present in around 19, melanoma in around 15, renal cell carcinoma in 9 and head and neck cancer in 9. The paper covers the monotherapy dose-escalation part of the phase I ivuxolimab trial, which included N ≈ 52 patients. The purpose of peripheral TCRbeta sequencing was to test whether ivuxolimab changed TCR sequence diversity and led to clonal T-cell expansion. The paper's findings and limits, for the study overall: Low levels of normalized T-cell clonal expansion were also seen in some patients who did not respond. Clonal expansion of both CD4+ and CD8+ blood T cells was observed from baseline to week 6 at doses 0.1 to 3.0 mg/kg. The antigen specificity of the clonally expanded peripheral T cells was not determined. After ivuxolimab, expanded clones were on average more numerous among CD8+ T cells than among CD4+ T cells. Partial responders in the 0.1-3.0 mg/kg groups had among the lowest normalized peripheral clonal expansion, especially among CD8+ T cells.

Inclusive of the bounding cysteine and phenylalanine, the CDR3 is 12 residues long. Kept here is only the CDR3 DNA, which spans 36 bases and is read in frame from base 1. Taken from the germline V gene, the CDR1 and CDR2 loops are SGHTA and FQGNSA. V is shortened by 3 bases, J by 11 bases, and the region joining them spans 13 bases. For sequencing of the TCRbeta CDR3 region, genomic DNA was extracted from the sorted cells. The immunoSEQ Assay was used for sequencing of TCRbeta CDR3 regions. Entries here come from immuneACCESS through TCRdb and include only in-frame sequences with V and J called. Some clones fail to appear in such tables; in the studies checked, an unresolved V gene covers under half of the shortfall, and the cause of the remainder is unknown. The sample table shows tens of thousands of clones, and roughly 81% are seen once. Around 1.7% of the sample belongs to the ten largest clones.

The trial excluded patients who had a history of autoimmune disease or who were on systemic immunosuppression. In every dose cohort, peripheral blood was drawn for TCR sequencing at baseline, cycle 4 day 1, and cycle 7 day 1. Samples were obtained from an open-label, multicenter, first-in-human phase I dose-escalation trial of ivuxolimab. The trial enrolled adults with locally advanced or metastatic head and neck squamous cell, hepatocellular, melanoma or renal cell carcinoma. Before TCR sequencing, CD4+ T cells and CD8+ T cells were sorted from peripheral blood as separate populations. The source was CD4+ or CD8+ T cells sorted from blood, collected in a trial of the OX40 agonist ivuxolimab. The V gene is TRBV7-2 and the J gene is TRBJ1-1; 5 matching bases give a weak D call of TRBD1. The clonotype comes from an adult with an advanced solid tumor such as melanoma, head and neck, liver or kidney cancer. The CDR3 is CASSLTVGYAFF. The DNA sequence reads TGTGCCAGCAGCTTGACAGTGGGTTACGCTTTCTTT.